A selection of T cell receptor beta chains follows, all from one sample in a study of brain T cells in children with intractable seizures. TCRdb's copy holds only in-frame clones and misses some; the assay was immunoSEQ multiplex PCR. The sample holds 340,000 or so clones, roughly 92% seen once. This specimen was peripheral blood, taken around 5 months after surgery. These receptors originate from a boy in the first two years of life with tuberous sclerosis and intractable seizures. Each CDR3 is given with its conserved first and last residue. Each record gives: clone size, J gene, V gene, D gene, CDR3 DNA, CDR3 protein. The D gene is left open where the match is weak. Size values are once, few and many counts, or a class for expanded clones, and some rows have none.

>-|TRBJ2-2|TRBV5-1|TRBD1
TGCGCCAGCAGCCTCACCGGGACAGGGAACACCGGGGAGCTGTTTTTT
CASSLTGTGNTGELFF
>-|TRBJ1-1|TRBV6-6|TRBD1
TGTGCCAGCAGTTCCGACAGGGGGCAAGGGAAGACTGAAGCTTTCTTT
CASSSDRGQGKTEAFF
>-|TRBJ2-6|TRBV7-3|-
TGTGCCAGCAGCCCCTACAGGGAATTAACTGGGGCCAACGTCCTGACTTTC
CASSPYRELTGANVLTF
>-|TRBJ2-1|TRBV3-1/TRBV3-2|TRBD1
TGTGCCAGCAGCCAAGATTGGAGGTTTGGGGGACAGGGGGCCGATGAGCAGTTCTTC
CASSQDWRFGGQGADEQFF
>-|TRBJ2-3|TRBV7-9|TRBD2
TGTGCCAGCAGCTTTGGAGGGACTAGCGGGGGGAGCACAGATACGCAGTATTTT
CASSFGGTSGGSTDTQYF
>-|TRBJ1-5|TRBV5-6|TRBD1
TGTGCCAGCAGCTTGGGGACAGGGGCCGTTCGGCCCCAGCATTTT
CASSLGTGAVRPQHF
>-|TRBJ2-6|TRBV6-6|-
TGTGCCATAACGACCATGGAAGCTACTGGGGCCAACGTCCTGACTTTC
CAITTMEATGANVLTF
>-|TRBJ1-6|TRBV5-1|-
TGCGCCAGCAGCGACCGGGACCGATATTCACCCCTCCACTTT
CASSDRDRYSPLHF
>few|TRBJ1-6|TRBV9|TRBD1
TGTGCCAGCAGCCTTCGGGACAGGGGGCTGTCACCCCTCCACTTT
CASSLRDRGLSPLHF
>-|TRBJ1-1|TRBV6-1|TRBD1
TGTGCCAGCAGTGAGGGACAGGGCGGTGAAGCTTTCTTT
CASSEGQGGEAFF
>-|TRBJ1-4|TRBV6-6|TRBD1
TGTGCCAGCAGTCGACAGGGCGCCTCTTCCTTAAATGAAAAACTGTTTTTT
CASSRQGASSLNEKLFF
>-|TRBJ1-2|TRBV5-1|-
TGCGCCAGCAGCCTCCCTGAGAACAGCCAGTATTCCTATGGCTACACCTTC
CASSLPENSQYSYGYTF
>-|TRBJ2-5|TRBV6-6|-
TGTGCCAGCAGGCAGGGGAAAGAGACCCAGTACTTC
CASRQGKETQYF
>-|TRBJ2-1|TRBV7-2|-
TGTGCCAGCAGCGCAGGGCACGGGCCCTACAATGAGCAGTTCTTC
CASSAGHGPYNEQFF
>-|TRBJ2-7|TRBV7-7|-
TGTGCTAGCAGCTCCCTGTTGGCGGGGGAGCAGTACTTC
CASSSLLAGEQYF
>-|TRBJ2-5|TRBV11-2|-
TGTGCCAGCACCCTAACAGGGAACCAAGAGACCCAGTACTTC
CASTLTGNQETQYF
>-|TRBJ2-7|TRBV29-1|-
TGCAGCGTTTTTTCCGGCCGGACCTACGAGCAGTACTTC
CSVFSGRTYEQYF
>-|TRBJ1-2|TRBV19|-
TGTGCCAGTAGTATCCAAATGGGGTCTAACTATGGCTACACCTTC
CASSIQMGSNYGYTF
>-|TRBJ2-1|TRBV11-3|TRBD2
TGTGCCAGCAGCCACGGGACTAGCGGGAGGAGCTCCTACAATGAGCAGTTCTTC
CASSHGTSGRSSYNEQFF
>-|TRBJ2-1|TRBV7-6|TRBD2
TGTGCCAGCAGCCCTAGCGGGGGGGCGGGTGAGCAGTTCTTC
CASSPSGGAGEQFF
>-|TRBJ2-7|TRBV4-1|TRBD1
TGCGCCAGCAGCCAAGCCCCAGGGGGCGTCTACGAGCAGTACTTC
CASSQAPGGVYEQYF
>-|TRBJ2-3|TRBV7-3|-
TGTGCCAGCAGAGGAGAGCTTAGCACAGATACGCAGTATTTT
CASRGELSTDTQYF
>-|TRBJ1-1|TRBV6-1|-
TGTGCCAGCAGTGAAGCGCGGGGCACTGAAGCTTTCTTT
CASSEARGTEAFF
>few|TRBJ1-3|TRBV7-9|-
TGTGCCAGCAGCTTATCTGGCTCTGGAAACACCATATATTTT
CASSLSGSGNTIYF
>-|TRBJ1-2|TRBV10-1|-
TGCGCCAGCAGTGAGTTTATGGACTTCAACTATGGCTACACCTTC
CASSEFMDFNYGYTF
>-|TRBJ1-1|TRBV27|TRBD1
TGTGCCAGCAGTTACCTCAGGGGGCCCGCGATGAACACTGAAGCTTTCTTT
CASSYLRGPAMNTEAFF
>-|TRBJ2-2|TRBV19|TRBD2
TGTGCCAGTGCAGGGACTAGCGGGATAGGCGGGGAGCTGTTTTTT
CASAGTSGIGGELFF
>-|TRBJ2-7|TRBV24-1|-
TGTGCCACCTCGGACAGCGCCTACGAGCAGTACTTC
CATSDSAYEQYF
>once|TRBJ1-2|TRBV2|-
TGTGCCAGCAGTGGAGGAGGGACCTTGACGGGGGCCGGCTACACCTTC
CASSGGGTLTGAGYTF
>-|TRBJ1-1|TRBV4-1|-
TGCGCCAGCAGCCACCAAAACACTGAAGCTTTCTTT
CASSHQNTEAFF
>-|TRBJ1-4|TRBV5-1|-
TGCGCCAGCAGCGCGGGGAGCAGGGGCCGAGACCTTAATGAAAAACTGTTTTTT
CASSAGSRGRDLNEKLFF
>-|TRBJ2-7|TRBV29-1|TRBD1
TGCAGCGTGATTCTCGGGACAGAAGCCTACGAGCAGTACTTC
CSVILGTEAYEQYF
>-|TRBJ2-2|TRBV7-9|-
TGTGCCAGCAGCTTAGTGGGAGACACCGGGGAGCTGTTTTTT
CASSLVGDTGELFF
>-|TRBJ1-6|TRBV19|TRBD1
TGTGCCAGTAGTATGAAGGGACAGGGCAGCTCCTATAATTCACCCCTCCACTTT
CASSMKGQGSSYNSPLHF
>-|TRBJ2-1|TRBV4-1|TRBD2
TGCGCCAGCAGCCTAACCCCTCCTCGGACTAGCGGGAGTTTAGATGAGCAGTTCTTC
CASSLTPPRTSGSLDEQFF
>once|TRBJ2-5|TRBV11-3|TRBD1
TGTGCCAGCAGCATTGCCGGGACAGGGAAGGAGACCCAGTACTTC
CASSIAGTGKETQYF
>once|TRBJ2-5|TRBV24-1|TRBD2
TGTGCCACCAGCAGACCGGGACTACAAGAGACCCAGTACTTC
CATSRPGLQETQYF
>-|TRBJ2-7|TRBV10-3|TRBD1
TGTGCCATCAGTGTGGGACAGAACTACGAGCAGTACTTC
CAISVGQNYEQYF
>-|TRBJ2-1|TRBV7-9|-
TGTGCCAGCAGCCCCCGGTGGGACTCCTACAATGAGCAGTTCTTC
CASSPRWDSYNEQFF
>-|TRBJ2-7|TRBV5-1|-
TGCGCCAGCAGCTCGGACCGACAGCAGTACTTC
CASSSDRQQYF
>-|TRBJ2-3|TRBV7-9|TRBD2
TGTGCCAGCAGCTCCCAGGGACTAGCGGTCACAGATACGCAGTATTTT
CASSSQGLAVTDTQYF
>-|TRBJ2-1|TRBV7-8|-
TGTGCCAGCAGCTTCTTTGGGCTGCTGGATGAGCAGTTCTTC
CASSFFGLLDEQFF
>once|TRBJ1-4|TRBV6-1|-
TGTGCCAGCAGTGAGACAGGAGCTAATGAAAAACTGTTTTTT
CASSETGANEKLFF
>-|TRBJ2-7|TRBV5-4|-
TGTGCCAGCAGCTTGGCTCGGTTGCCCTACGAGCAGTACTTC
CASSLARLPYEQYF
>-|TRBJ1-2|TRBV19|-
TGTGCCAGTAGTCCCCTGGCGCGGGGAGGCTATGGCTACACCTTC
CASSPLARGGYGYTF
>-|TRBJ2-7|TRBV5-1|TRBD2
TGCGCCAGCAGCTTCGACCATAGCGGGGTGGCTCGGGAGCAGTACTTC
CASSFDHSGVAREQYF
>-|TRBJ1-2|TRBV6-5|TRBD1
TGTGCCAGCACCTTACCCGGGACAGCTTATGGCTACACCTTC
CASTLPGTAYGYTF
>-|TRBJ2-7|TRBV5-8|-
TGTGCCAGCAGCTTTACGGACAGCCACGAGCAGTACTTC
CASSFTDSHEQYF
>-|TRBJ2-7|TRBV10-2|TRBD1
TGCGCCAGCAGGACAGGGAGCTCCTACGAGCAGTACTTC
CASRTGSSYEQYF